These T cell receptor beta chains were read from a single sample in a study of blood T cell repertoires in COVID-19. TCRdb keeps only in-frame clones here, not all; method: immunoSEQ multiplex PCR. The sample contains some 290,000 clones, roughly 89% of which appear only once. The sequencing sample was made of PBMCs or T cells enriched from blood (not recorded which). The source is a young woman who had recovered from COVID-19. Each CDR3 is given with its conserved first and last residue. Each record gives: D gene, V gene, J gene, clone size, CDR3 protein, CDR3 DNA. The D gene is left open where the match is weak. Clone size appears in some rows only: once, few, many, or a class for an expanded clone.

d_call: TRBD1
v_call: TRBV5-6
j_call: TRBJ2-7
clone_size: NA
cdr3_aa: CASSLQGARYEQYF
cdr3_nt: TGTGCCAGCAGCTTACAGGGGGCCCGCTACGAGCAGTACTTC

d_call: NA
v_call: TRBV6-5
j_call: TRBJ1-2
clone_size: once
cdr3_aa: CASSYSIMTGLGYTF
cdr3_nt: TGTGCCAGCAGTTACTCTATTATGACGGGACTTGGCTACACCTTC

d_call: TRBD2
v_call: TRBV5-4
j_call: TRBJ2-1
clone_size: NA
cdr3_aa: CASSLSGLVSYNEQFF
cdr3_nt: TGTGCCAGCAGCTTGTCGGGACTAGTATCCTACAATGAGCAGTTCTTC

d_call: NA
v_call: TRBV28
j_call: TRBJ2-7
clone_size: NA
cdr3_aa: CASSFGLLYEQYF
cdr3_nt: TGTGCCAGCAGTTTCGGACTCTTATACGAGCAGTACTTC

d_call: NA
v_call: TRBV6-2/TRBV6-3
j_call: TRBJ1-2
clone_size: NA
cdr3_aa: CASSYSGLGYGYTF
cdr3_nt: TGTGCCAGCAGTTACTCCGGACTCGGCTATGGCTACACCTTC

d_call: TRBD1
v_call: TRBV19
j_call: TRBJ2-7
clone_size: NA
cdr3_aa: CASSTFLGQGVDEQYF
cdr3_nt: TGTGCCAGTAGTACGTTCCTGGGACAGGGAGTGGACGAGCAGTACTTC

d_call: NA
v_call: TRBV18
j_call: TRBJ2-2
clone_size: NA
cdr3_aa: CASSPGATGELFF
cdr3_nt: TGTGCCAGCTCACCGGGAGCGACCGGGGAGCTGTTTTTT

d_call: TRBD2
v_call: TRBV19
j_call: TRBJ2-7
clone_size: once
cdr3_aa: CASSFRGGEQYF
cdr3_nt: TGTGCCAGTAGCTTTCGCGGGGGCGAGCAGTACTTC

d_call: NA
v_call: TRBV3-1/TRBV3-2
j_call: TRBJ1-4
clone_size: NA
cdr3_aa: CASSQTATNEKLFF
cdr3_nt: TGTGCCAGCAGCCAGACAGCAACTAATGAAAAACTGTTTTTT

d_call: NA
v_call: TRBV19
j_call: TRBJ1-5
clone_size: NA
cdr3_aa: CGESNQPQHF
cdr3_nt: TGTGGGGAGAGCAATCAGCCCCAGCATTTT

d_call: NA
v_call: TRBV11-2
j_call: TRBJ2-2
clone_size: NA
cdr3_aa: CASSLRGLENTGELFF
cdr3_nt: TGTGCCAGCAGCTTAAGGGGACTGGAGAACACCGGGGAGCTGTTTTTT

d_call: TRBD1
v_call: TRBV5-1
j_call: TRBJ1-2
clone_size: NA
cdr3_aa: CASSPTGLNYGYTF
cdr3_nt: TGCGCCAGCAGCCCGACAGGGCTCAACTATGGCTACACCTTC

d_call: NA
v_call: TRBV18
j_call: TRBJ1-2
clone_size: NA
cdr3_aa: CASSPAPDYGYTF
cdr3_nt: TGTGCCAGCTCACCAGCACCAGACTATGGCTACACCTTC

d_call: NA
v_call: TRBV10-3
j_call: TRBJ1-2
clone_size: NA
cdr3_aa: CAVKQGHIAYGYTF
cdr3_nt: TGTGCCGTGAAACAGGGTCACATTGCCTATGGCTACACCTTC

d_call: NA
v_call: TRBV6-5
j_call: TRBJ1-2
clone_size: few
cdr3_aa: CASSLRRNYGYTF
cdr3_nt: TGTGCCAGCAGCCTCAGGCGAAACTATGGCTACACCTTC

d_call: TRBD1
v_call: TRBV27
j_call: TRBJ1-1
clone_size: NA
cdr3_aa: CASSLLTGGTEAFF
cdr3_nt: TGTGCCAGCAGTTTGCTTACAGGGGGCACTGAAGCTTTCTTT

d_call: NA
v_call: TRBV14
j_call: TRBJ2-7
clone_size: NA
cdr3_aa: CASSQEGVYEQYF
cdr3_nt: TGTGCCAGCAGCCAAGAAGGGGTCTACGAGCAGTACTTC

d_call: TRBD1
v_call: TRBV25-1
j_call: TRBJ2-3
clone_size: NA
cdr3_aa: CASSEWTGGGLGTQYF
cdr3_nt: TGTGCCAGCAGTGAATGGACAGGGGGCGGCCTAGGTACGCAGTATTTT

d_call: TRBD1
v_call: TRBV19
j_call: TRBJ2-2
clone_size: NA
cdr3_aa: CASTITGGTGELFF
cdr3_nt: TGTGCCAGCACCATAACAGGGGGCACCGGGGAGCTGTTTTTT

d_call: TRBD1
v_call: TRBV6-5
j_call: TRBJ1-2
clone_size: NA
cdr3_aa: CASRGTGPGYGYTF
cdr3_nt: TGTGCCAGCAGGGGGACAGGGCCAGGCTATGGCTACACCTTC

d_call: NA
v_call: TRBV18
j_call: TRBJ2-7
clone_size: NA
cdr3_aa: CASSLQQAYEQYF
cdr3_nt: TGTGCCAGCTCACTTCAACAGGCTTACGAGCAGTACTTC

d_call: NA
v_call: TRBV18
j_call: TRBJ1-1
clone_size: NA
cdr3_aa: CASSPLGAFNTEAFF
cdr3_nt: TGTGCCAGCTCGCCTCTTGGGGCCTTCAACACTGAAGCTTTCTTT

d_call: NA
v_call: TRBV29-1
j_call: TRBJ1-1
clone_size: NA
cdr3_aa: CSASGSLNTEAFF
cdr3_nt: TGCAGCGCCTCAGGGTCCTTGAACACTGAAGCTTTCTTT

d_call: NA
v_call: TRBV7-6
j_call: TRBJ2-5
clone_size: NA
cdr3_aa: CASSPSNGRKETQYF
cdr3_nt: TGTGCCAGCAGCCCCTCAAACGGGAGAAAGGAGACCCAGTACTTC

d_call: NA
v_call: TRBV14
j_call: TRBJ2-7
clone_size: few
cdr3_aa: CASSLGSSYHYEQYF
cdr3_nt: TGTGCCAGCAGCCTTGGGAGCTCCTACCATTACGAGCAGTACTTC

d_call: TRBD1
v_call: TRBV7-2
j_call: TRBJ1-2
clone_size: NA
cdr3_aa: CASSLVGTGGENMGYTF
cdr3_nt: TGTGCCAGCAGCTTAGTCGGGACAGGGGGCGAAAACATGGGCTACACCTTC

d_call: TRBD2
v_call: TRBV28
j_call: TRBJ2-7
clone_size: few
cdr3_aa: CASSRRAWTSGSRWYSYEQYF
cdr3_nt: TGTGCCAGCAGTCGCCGGGCCTGGACTAGCGGGAGTAGGTGGTACTCCTACGAGCAGTACTTC

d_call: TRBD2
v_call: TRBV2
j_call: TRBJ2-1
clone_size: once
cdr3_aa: CASSEIPTSGFVYNEQFF
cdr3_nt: TGTGCCAGCAGTGAAATTCCGACTAGCGGGTTTGTCTACAATGAGCAGTTCTTC

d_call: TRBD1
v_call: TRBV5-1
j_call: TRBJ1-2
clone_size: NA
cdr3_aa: CASIQGCHYGYTF
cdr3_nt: TGCGCCAGTATACAGGGGTGTCACTATGGCTACACCTTC

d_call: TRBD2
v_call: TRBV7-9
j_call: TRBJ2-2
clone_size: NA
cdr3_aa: CASSLRNSGRKTGELFF
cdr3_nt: TGTGCCAGCAGCCTACGCAATAGCGGGAGAAAGACCGGGGAGCTGTTTTTT

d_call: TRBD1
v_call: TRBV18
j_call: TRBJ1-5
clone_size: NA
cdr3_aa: CASSQQGDQPQHF
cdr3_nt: TGTGCCAGCTCCCAGCAGGGGGACCAGCCCCAGCATTTT

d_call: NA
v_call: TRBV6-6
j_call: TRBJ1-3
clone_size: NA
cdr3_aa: CASRTTRRNGNTIYF
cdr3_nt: TGTGCCAGCAGGACTACGAGGCGAAACGGAAACACCATATATTTT

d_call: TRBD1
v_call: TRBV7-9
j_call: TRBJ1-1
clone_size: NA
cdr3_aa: CASSFEPGQGNTEAFF
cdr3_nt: TGTGCCAGCAGCTTCGAGCCGGGACAGGGGAACACTGAAGCTTTCTTT

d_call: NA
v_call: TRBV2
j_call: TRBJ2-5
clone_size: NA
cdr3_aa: CASSVPPHLRDGETQYF
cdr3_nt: TGTGCCAGCAGCGTCCCTCCTCACCTCAGGGATGGGGAGACCCAGTACTTC

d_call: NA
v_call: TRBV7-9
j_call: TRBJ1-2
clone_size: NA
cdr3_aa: CASSSLGGSGGYGYTF
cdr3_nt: TGTGCCAGCAGCTCATTAGGTGGTTCCGGGGGCTATGGCTACACCTTC

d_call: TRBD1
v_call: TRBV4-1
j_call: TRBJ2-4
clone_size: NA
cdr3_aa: CASSQLGTAIAKNIQYF
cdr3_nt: TGCGCCAGCAGCCAGTTGGGGACAGCCATAGCCAAAAACATTCAGTACTTC

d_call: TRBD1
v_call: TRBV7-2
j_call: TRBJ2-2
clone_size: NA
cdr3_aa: CASGEQGSRTGELFF
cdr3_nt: TGTGCCAGCGGCGAACAGGGGTCGCGGACCGGGGAGCTGTTTTTT

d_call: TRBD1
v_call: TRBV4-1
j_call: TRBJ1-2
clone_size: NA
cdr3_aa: CASSQPDRAVYGYTF
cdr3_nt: TGCGCCAGCAGCCAACCGGACAGGGCTGTCTATGGCTACACCTTC

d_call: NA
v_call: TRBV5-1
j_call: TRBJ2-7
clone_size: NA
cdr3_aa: CASSPPGSLSYEQYF
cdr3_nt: TGCGCCAGCAGCCCCCCCGGGAGTCTCTCCTACGAGCAGTACTTC

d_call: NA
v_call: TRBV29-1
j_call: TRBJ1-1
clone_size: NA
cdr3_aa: CSVAGRMNTEAFF
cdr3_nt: TGCAGCGTTGCGGGGAGAATGAACACTGAAGCTTTCTTT

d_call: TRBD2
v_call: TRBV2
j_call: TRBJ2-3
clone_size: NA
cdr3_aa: CASSLYGTSGGGDTQYF
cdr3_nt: TGTGCCAGCAGTCTATATGGGACTAGCGGGGGAGGAGATACGCAGTATTTT

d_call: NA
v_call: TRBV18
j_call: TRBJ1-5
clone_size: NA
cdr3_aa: CASSPASDQPQHF
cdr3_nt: TGTGCCAGCTCACCTGCGTCGGATCAGCCCCAGCATTTT

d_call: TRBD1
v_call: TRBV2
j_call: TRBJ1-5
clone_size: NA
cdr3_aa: CASSEYRGWPQHF
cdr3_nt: TGTGCCAGCAGTGAGTACAGGGGTTGGCCCCAGCATTTT

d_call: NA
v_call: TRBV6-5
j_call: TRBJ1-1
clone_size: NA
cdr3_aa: CASSLSGVLNTEAFF
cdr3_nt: TGTGCCAGCAGTTTATCAGGGGTACTGAACACTGAAGCTTTCTTT

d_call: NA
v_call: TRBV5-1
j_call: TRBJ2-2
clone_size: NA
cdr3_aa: CASSFATITNTGELFF
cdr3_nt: TGCGCCAGCAGCTTCGCGACAATTACGAACACCGGGGAGCTGTTTTTT

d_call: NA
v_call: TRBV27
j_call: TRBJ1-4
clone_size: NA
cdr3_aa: CASSLKGPNGWGYNEKLFF
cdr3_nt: TGTGCCAGCAGTTTAAAGGGGCCAAATGGGTGGGGTTATAATGAAAAACTGTTTTTT